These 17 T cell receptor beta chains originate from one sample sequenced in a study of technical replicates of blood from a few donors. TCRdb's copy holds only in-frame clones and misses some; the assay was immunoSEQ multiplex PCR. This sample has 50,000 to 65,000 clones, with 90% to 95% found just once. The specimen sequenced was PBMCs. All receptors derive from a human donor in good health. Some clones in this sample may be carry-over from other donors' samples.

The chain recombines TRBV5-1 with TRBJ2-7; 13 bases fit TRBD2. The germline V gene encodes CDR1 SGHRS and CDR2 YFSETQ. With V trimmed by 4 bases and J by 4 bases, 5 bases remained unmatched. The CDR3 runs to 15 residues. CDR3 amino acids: CASSTTSGRNYEQYF. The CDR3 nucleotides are TGCGCCAGCAGCACGACTAGCGGGAGGAATTACGAGCAGTACTTC.

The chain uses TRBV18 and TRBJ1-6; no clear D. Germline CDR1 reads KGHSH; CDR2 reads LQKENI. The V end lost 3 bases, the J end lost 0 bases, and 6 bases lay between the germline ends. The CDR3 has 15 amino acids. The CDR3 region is CASSPASSYNSPLHF. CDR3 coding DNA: TGTGCCAGCTCACCCGCGAGCTCCTATAATTCACCCCTCCACTTT.

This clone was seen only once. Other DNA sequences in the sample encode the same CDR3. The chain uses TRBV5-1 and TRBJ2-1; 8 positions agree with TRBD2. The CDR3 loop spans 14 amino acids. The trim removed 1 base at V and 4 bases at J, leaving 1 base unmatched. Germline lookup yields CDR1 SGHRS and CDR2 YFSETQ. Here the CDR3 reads CASSLSGGYNEQFF. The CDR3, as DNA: TGCGCCAGCAGCTTGTCGGGGGGGTACAATGAGCAGTTCTTC.

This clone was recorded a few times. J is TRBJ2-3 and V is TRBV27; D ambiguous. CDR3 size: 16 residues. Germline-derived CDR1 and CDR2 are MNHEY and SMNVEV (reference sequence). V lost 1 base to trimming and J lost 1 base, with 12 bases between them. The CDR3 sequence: CASSLWVTSRTDTQYF. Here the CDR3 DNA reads TGTGCCAGCAGTTTATGGGTGACTTCTCGCACAGATACGCAGTATTTT.

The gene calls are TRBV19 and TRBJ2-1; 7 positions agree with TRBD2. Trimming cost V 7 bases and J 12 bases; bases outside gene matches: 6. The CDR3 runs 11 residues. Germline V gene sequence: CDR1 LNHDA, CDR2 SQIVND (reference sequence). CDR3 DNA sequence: TGTGCCAGTACCCCTGGGGGGGTGCAGTTCTTC. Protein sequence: CASTPGGVQFF.

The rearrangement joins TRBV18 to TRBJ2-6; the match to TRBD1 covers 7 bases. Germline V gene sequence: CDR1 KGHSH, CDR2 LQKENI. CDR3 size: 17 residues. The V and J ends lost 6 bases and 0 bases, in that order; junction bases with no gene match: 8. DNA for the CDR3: TGTGCCAGCTCGGGGACAGAGTCCTCCTCTGGGGCCAACGTCCTGACTTTC. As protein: CASSGTESSSGANVLTF.

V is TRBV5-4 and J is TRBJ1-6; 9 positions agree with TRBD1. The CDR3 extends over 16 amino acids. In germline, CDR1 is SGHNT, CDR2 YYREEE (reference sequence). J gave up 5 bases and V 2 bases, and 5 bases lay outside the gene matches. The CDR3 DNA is TGTGCCAGCAGCTTTGGACAGGGGCAGAATAATTCACCCCTCCACTTT. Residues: CASSFGQGQNNSPLHF.

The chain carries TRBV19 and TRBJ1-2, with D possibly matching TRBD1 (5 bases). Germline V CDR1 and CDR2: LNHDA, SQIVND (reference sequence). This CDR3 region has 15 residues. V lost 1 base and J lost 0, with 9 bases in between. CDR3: CASSIGQNPNYGYTF. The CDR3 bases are TGTGCCAGTAGTATAGGACAGAACCCTAACTATGGCTACACCTTC.

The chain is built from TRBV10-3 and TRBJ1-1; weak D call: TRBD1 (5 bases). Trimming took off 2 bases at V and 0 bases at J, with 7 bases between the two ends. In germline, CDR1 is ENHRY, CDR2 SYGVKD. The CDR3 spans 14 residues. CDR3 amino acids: CAISEDSMNTEAFF. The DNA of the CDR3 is TGTGCCATCAGTGAGGACAGCATGAACACTGAAGCTTTCTTT.

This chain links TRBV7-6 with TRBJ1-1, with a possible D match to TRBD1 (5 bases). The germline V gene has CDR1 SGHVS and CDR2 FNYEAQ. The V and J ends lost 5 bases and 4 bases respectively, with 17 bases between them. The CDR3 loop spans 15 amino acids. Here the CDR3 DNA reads TGTGCCAGCAGCCCCCGGGGCGGGGCGGCCACTGAAGCTTTCTTT. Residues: CASSPRGGAATEAFF. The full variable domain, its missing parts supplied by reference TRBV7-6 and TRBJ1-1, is GAGVSQSPRYKVTKRGQDVALRCDPISGHVSLYWYRQALGQGPEFLTYFNYEAQQDKSGLPNDRFSAERPEGSISTLTIQRTEQRDSAMYRCASSPRGGAATEAFFGQGTRLTVV.

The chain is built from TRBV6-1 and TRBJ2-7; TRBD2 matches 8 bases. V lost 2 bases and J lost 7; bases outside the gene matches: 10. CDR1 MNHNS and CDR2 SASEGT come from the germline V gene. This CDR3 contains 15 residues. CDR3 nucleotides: TGTGCCAGCAGTGAAAGGCGCGGGGGGCTGGGGGAGCAGTACTTC. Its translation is CASSERRGGLGEQYF.

The CDR3 bases are TGTGCCAGCAGCTTATACGGGAGGACCGGGGAGCTGTTTTTT. Amino acid sequence: CASSLYGRTGELFF. V gene TRBV7-6 combines with J gene TRBJ2-2; 7 nucleotides agree with TRBD2. The J segment lost 5 bases and the V segment lost 2 bases, leaving 2 bases of the junction unmatched. Looked up from germline, CDR1 is SGHVS and CDR2 is FNYEAQ. CDR3 size: 14 residues.

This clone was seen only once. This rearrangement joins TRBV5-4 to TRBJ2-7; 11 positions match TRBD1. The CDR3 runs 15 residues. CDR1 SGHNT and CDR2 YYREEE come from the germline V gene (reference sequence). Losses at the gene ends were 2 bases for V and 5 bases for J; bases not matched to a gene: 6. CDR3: CASSLRTGGGHEQYF. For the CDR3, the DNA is TGTGCCAGCAGCTTAAGGACAGGGGGCGGCCACGAGCAGTACTTC.

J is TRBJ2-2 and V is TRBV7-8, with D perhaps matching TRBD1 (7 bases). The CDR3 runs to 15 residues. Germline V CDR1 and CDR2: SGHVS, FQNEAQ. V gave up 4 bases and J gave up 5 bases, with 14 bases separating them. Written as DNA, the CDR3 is TGTGCCAGCAGCTACCAGGGGGGAGGTACCGGGGAGCTGTTTTTT. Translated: CASSYQGGGTGELFF.

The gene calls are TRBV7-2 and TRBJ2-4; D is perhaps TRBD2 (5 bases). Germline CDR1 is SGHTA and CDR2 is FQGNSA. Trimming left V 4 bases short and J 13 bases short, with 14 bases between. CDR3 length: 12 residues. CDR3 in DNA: TGTGCCAGCAGCTCCGACTATGGGAAGCAGTACTTC. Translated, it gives CASSSDYGKQYF.

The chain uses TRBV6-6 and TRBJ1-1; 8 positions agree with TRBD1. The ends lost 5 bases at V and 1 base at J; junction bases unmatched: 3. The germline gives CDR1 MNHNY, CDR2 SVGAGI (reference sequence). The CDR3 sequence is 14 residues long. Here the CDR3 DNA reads TGTGCCAGCAGTGACAGGGGACAGAACACTGAAGCTTTCTTT. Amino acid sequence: CASSDRGQNTEAFF.

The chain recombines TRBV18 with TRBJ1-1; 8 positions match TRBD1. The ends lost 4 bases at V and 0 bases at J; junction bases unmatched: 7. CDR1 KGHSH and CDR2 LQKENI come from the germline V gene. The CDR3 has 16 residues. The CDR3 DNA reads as TGTGCCAGCTCACTGAGACAGGGGAACATGAACACTGAAGCTTTCTTT. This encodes CASSLRQGNMNTEAFF. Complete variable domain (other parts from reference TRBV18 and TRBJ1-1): NAGVMQNPRHLVRRRGQEARLRCSPMKGHSHVYWYRQLPEEGLKFMVYLQKENIIDESGMPKERFSAEFPKEGPSILRIQQVVRGDSAAYFCASSLRQGNMNTEAFFGQGTRLTVV.